Listed here are 6 T cell receptor beta chains from one sample, sequenced in a study of shared clonotypes between healthy human individuals. Naive CD8 cells lacked CD45RO and underwent positive selection for CCR7, leaving out terminally differentiated effector memory CD45RA+ cells. The protocol was immunoSEQ multiplex PCR, while the TCRdb copy is restricted to in-frame clones and leaves out a portion. Found here are about 2.1 million clones, approximately 92% of them singletons; the top ten hold about 1.6%. Sequences were obtained from naive CD8+ T cells from PBMCs. The source of these receptors is a man younger than 35 in good health. Some clones in this sample may be carry-over from other donors' samples.

Concerning this clone: Other DNA sequences of this sample code for an identical CDR3. The chain has TRBV18 and TRBJ2-2; D is unresolved. V gave up 2 bases and J gave up 4 bases, with 5 bases separating them. CDR1 and CDR2 (germline): KGHSH, LQKENI. This CDR3 has 13 amino acids. The CDR3 DNA follows: TGTGCCAGCTCACCAGGGCGCACCGGGGAGCTGTTTTTT. It specifies CASSPGRTGELFF.

The chain couples TRBV27 to TRBJ2-3; 9 bases line up with TRBD1. Trimming removed 6 bases from V and 5 bases from J; junction bases left unmatched: 12. The CDR3 totals 16 residues. Looked up from germline, CDR1 is MNHEY and CDR2 is SMNVEV (reference sequence). CDR3 sequence reads: CASSQGPGQGVDTQYF. Here the CDR3 DNA reads TGTGCCAGCAGCCAAGGACCGGGACAGGGTGTAGATACGCAGTATTTT.

The chain has TRBV6-5 and TRBJ1-2; TRBD1 is a possible D gene (5 bases). This CDR3 contains 15 residues. The V end lost 1 base, the J end lost 6 bases, and 15 bases lay between the germline ends. The germline CDR1 and CDR2 sequences are MNHEY and SVGAGI. As DNA, the CDR3 is TGTGCCAGCAGTTACTACCAGGGTAGTTCCCATGGCTACACCTTC. Protein product: CASSYYQGSSHGYTF.

The chain has TRBV10-3 and TRBJ2-2; D ambiguous. Germline V gene lookup returns CDR1 ENHRY and CDR2 SYGVKD. With 2 bases removed from V and 2 bases from J, the gap between germline ends came to 9 bases. CDR3 size: 15 residues. The CDR3 region has the DNA TGTGCCATCAGTGAGCTTCTATCCAACACCGGGGAGCTGTTTTTT. Translation: CAISELLSNTGELFF.

This chain's CDR3 is CASSPKGKGYGYTF. Here the CDR3 DNA reads TGTGCCAGTAGTCCGAAGGGGAAAGGCTATGGCTACACCTTC. V gene TRBV19 combines with J gene TRBJ1-2, with D possibly matching TRBD1 (5 bases). Germline CDR1 LNHDA, CDR2 SQIVND (reference sequence). The V gene lost 5 bases and the J gene lost 4 bases, with 14 bases spanning the gap. This CDR3 has 14 amino acids.

V gene TRBV7-9 combines with J gene TRBJ2-7; possibly TRBD1 for D (6 bases). The CDR3 consists of 16 residues. V lost 0 bases, J lost 5 bases, and 17 bases lay in between. Per germline, CDR1 SEHNR and CDR2 FQNEAQ (reference sequence). CDR3: CASSLAGRLSGDEQYF. Written as DNA, the CDR3 is TGTGCCAGCAGCTTAGCGGGGCGTCTCTCAGGGGACGAGCAGTACTTC.